A selection of T cell receptor beta chains follows, all from one sample in a study of cytomegalovirus exposure and HLA in healthy donors. Repertoires were generated with immunoSEQ multiplex PCR, while TCRdb's copy carries only in-frame clones and drops some. The sample carries fewer than 200,000 clones, approximately 81% recorded once. Sample: PBMCs. These TCRs come from a woman younger than 45 in good health and CMV-seronegative. Both conserved end residues are part of each CDR3. The D gene is left open where the match is weak. Size is omitted from some rows. Given values are once, few, many or a class for expanded clones.

CASSGTGGNNEQFF | TGCGCCAGCAGTGGGACAGGGGGTAACAATGAGCAGTTCTTC | TRBV5-1 | NA | TRBD1 | TRBJ2-1
CASSRTADNSPLHF | TGTGCCAGCAGTCGAACAGCGGATAATTCACCCCTCCACTTT | TRBV27 | NA | NA | TRBJ1-6
CASSPQGGGAEQYF | TGTGCCAGCAGTCCACAGGGAGGGGGAGCTGAGCAGTACTTC | TRBV27 | NA | NA | TRBJ2-7
CASGVRGPGTPQHF | TGTGCCAGCGGAGTCAGGGGTCCCGGCACGCCCCAGCATTTT | TRBV27 | NA | NA | TRBJ1-5
CASSDTAGWRETQYF | TGTGCCAGCAGTGACACGGCAGGGTGGCGAGAGACCCAGTACTTC | TRBV6-1 | NA | NA | TRBJ2-5
CATQTGVEQYF | TGTGCAACACAGACAGGGGTCGAGCAGTACTTC | TRBV28 | NA | TRBD1 | TRBJ2-7
CASSRDSSYNEQFF | TGCGCCAGCAGCCGGGACAGCTCCTACAATGAGCAGTTCTTC | TRBV5-1 | NA | TRBD1 | TRBJ2-1
CASSLGTGKDTQYF | TGCGCCAGCAGCTTGGGTACAGGGAAAGATACGCAGTATTTT | TRBV5-1 | NA | NA | TRBJ2-3
CASSRTLVLAYQETQYF | TGTGCCAGCAGCCGCACCCTTGTACTAGCGTACCAAGAGACCCAGTACTTC | TRBV7-9 | NA | TRBD2 | TRBJ2-5
CASRENRGRVYGYTF | TGTGCCAGCAGGGAAAACAGGGGGCGCGTATATGGCTACACCTTC | TRBV2 | NA | TRBD1 | TRBJ1-2
CASRRVSGVDTEAFF | TGTGCCAGTAGGAGAGTGTCGGGGGTGGACACTGAAGCTTTCTTT | TRBV19 | NA | NA | TRBJ1-1
CASSLAGLAGDNSYNEQFF | TGCGCCAGCAGCTTGGCGGGACTAGCGGGAGACAACTCCTACAATGAGCAGTTCTTC | TRBV5-1 | once | TRBD2 | TRBJ2-1
CASSPTWGLAGKLFF | TGTGCCAGCAGCCCCACCTGGGGCTTAGCGGGAAAACTGTTTTTT | TRBV14 | few | NA | TRBJ1-4
CASRHISGNTEAFF | TGTGCCAGCAGACATATCTCAGGGAACACTGAAGCTTTCTTT | TRBV11-2 | NA | NA | TRBJ1-1
CASIPRGLGTGVSYEQYF | TGTGCCAGCATCCCCAGAGGGCTCGGGACAGGGGTTTCCTACGAGCAGTACTTC | TRBV28 | NA | TRBD1 | TRBJ2-7
CATRRTIMNTEAFF | TGTGCCACCCGCCGGACAATAATGAACACTGAAGCTTTCTTT | TRBV15 | once | NA | TRBJ1-1
CASGQGAMTGHTDTQYF | TGCGCCAGCGGACAGGGGGCTATGACGGGTCACACAGATACGCAGTATTTT | TRBV5-1 | NA | TRBD1 | TRBJ2-3
CATSRDGESYEQYF | TGTGCCACCAGCAGAGATGGGGAGAGCTACGAGCAGTACTTC | TRBV15 | NA | NA | TRBJ2-7
CASSQELRGTDTQYF | TGCGCCAGCAGCCAAGAGTTGCGGGGGACAGATACGCAGTATTTT | TRBV4-3 | once | TRBD2 | TRBJ2-3
CASSPTSGSGTYEQYF | TGTGCCAGCAGCCCGACTAGCGGGAGTGGGACCTACGAGCAGTACTTC | TRBV7-2 | NA | TRBD2 | TRBJ2-7
CASSTYQGGTDTQYF | TGTGCCAGTAGTACCTACCAGGGGGGCACAGATACGCAGTATTTT | TRBV19 | once | TRBD1 | TRBJ2-3
CASSLLGLAGITIEQYF | TGTGCCAGCAGTCTATTGGGACTAGCGGGGATTACGATAGAGCAGTACTTC | TRBV28 | NA | TRBD2 | TRBJ2-7
CASRDSSPGELFF | TGTGCCTCCCGGGACAGCTCCCCCGGGGAGCTGTTTTTT | TRBV28 | NA | TRBD1 | TRBJ2-2
CASSDYRDEQYF | TGTGCCAGTAGCGACTACAGGGACGAGCAGTACTTC | TRBV19 | NA | NA | TRBJ2-7
CASSSFGRSGANGLTF | TGTGCCAGCAGCTCCTTTGGTCGCTCTGGGGCCAACGGCCTGACTTTC | TRBV7-8 | NA | NA | TRBJ2-6
CSSSFQNGQDSEQYF | TGTTCCAGCAGCTTCCAAAATGGACAGGACAGCGAGCAGTACTTC | TRBV7-9 | NA | TRBD1 | TRBJ2-7
CSALEGHNTGELFF | TGCAGCGCCCTGGAGGGGCATAACACCGGGGAGCTGTTTTTT | TRBV29-1 | NA | NA | TRBJ2-2
CASSTASGGGEQYF | TGCGCCAGCAGTACGGCTAGCGGGGGCGGTGAGCAGTACTTC | TRBV10-2 | NA | TRBD2 | TRBJ2-7
CASSPRRQGLMNTEAFF | TGTGCCAGCTCACCAAGGAGACAGGGACTCATGAACACTGAAGCTTTCTTT | TRBV18 | NA | TRBD1 | TRBJ1-1
CASSSETGGYTEAFF | TGTGCCAGCAGCTCCGAGACAGGGGGCTATACTGAAGCTTTCTTT | TRBV7-2 | NA | TRBD1 | TRBJ1-1
CASSESWGRTAKNIQYF | TGTGCCAGCAGTGAATCTTGGGGGAGGACGGCCAAAAACATTCAGTACTTC | TRBV2 | NA | NA | TRBJ2-4
CASSVDYTDTQYF | TGTGCCAGCAGCGTAGATTACACAGATACGCAGTATTTT | TRBV9 | NA | NA | TRBJ2-3
CATSSPLGLAGANEQFF | TGTGCCACCAGCAGTCCATTGGGACTAGCGGGGGCTAATGAGCAGTTCTTC | TRBV15 | NA | TRBD2 | TRBJ2-1
CASSIDWANTEAFF | TGTGCCAGTAGTATAGATTGGGCCAACACTGAAGCTTTCTTT | TRBV19 | NA | NA | TRBJ1-1
CASSDSPGNQPQHF | TGTGCCAGCAGTGACTCCCCGGGGAATCAGCCCCAGCATTTT | TRBV2 | NA | NA | TRBJ1-5
CASSRNPGQGGHEQYF | TGTGCCAGCAGCCGAAATCCGGGACAGGGTGGGCACGAGCAGTACTTC | TRBV27 | NA | TRBD1 | TRBJ2-7
CASSSGQGYEQFF | TGTGCCAGCAGTTCGGGACAGGGTTATGAGCAGTTCTTC | TRBV28 | NA | TRBD1 | TRBJ2-1
CASSLGGLAGGFGETQYF | TGTGCCAGCAGCTTAGGGGGTTTAGCGGGAGGGTTTGGAGAGACCCAGTACTTC | TRBV11-2 | NA | TRBD2 | TRBJ2-5
CASSQWTGQETQYF | TGTGCCAGCAGCCAATGGACGGGACAAGAGACCCAGTACTTC | TRBV11-2 | NA | NA | TRBJ2-5
CASSYTRGSQETQYF | TGTGCCAGCTCATACACTAGGGGGTCCCAAGAGACCCAGTACTTC | TRBV5-4 | NA | NA | TRBJ2-5
CASLTSVPPNEQFF | TGTGCCTCTCTGACTAGCGTCCCACCCAATGAGCAGTTCTTC | TRBV30 | NA | TRBD2 | TRBJ2-1
CASSQEGLAGDYSYNEQFF | TGTGCCAGCAGCCAAGAGGGACTAGCGGGGGACTACTCCTACAATGAGCAGTTCTTC | TRBV4-2 | NA | TRBD2 | TRBJ2-1
CASSLASVGTGGSAFF | TGTGCCAGCAGTTTGGCCAGCGTTGGGACAGGGGGCTCGGCTTTCTTT | TRBV28 | NA | TRBD1 | TRBJ1-1
CASSPGSETQYF | TGTGCCAGCAGCCCAGGCTCCGAGACCCAGTACTTC | TRBV13 | NA | NA | TRBJ2-5
CASSTGLVEPFF | TGTGCCAGCAGCACGGGACTAGTGGAACCGTTCTTC | TRBV7-6 | NA | TRBD2 | TRBJ2-1
CSGQKQGGTGELFF | TGCAGCGGTCAAAAACAGGGGGGCACCGGGGAGCTGTTTTTT | TRBV29-1 | NA | TRBD1 | TRBJ2-2
CASSLELSGETQYF | TGTGCCAGCAGCTTAGAGTTGTCGGGGGAGACCCAGTACTTC | TRBV7-2 | NA | NA | TRBJ2-5
CASSFRAGRGYGYTF | TGTGCCAGCAGTTTCCGAGCCGGGCGAGGGTATGGCTACACCTTC | TRBV6-5 | NA | NA | TRBJ1-2
CASSRAWGVQGYEQYF | TGTGCCAGCAGCCGAGCTTGGGGGGTACAAGGCTACGAGCAGTACTTC | TRBV11-2 | NA | NA | TRBJ2-7
CASSLYGSGELFF | TGTGCCAGCAGTTTATATGGCTCCGGGGAGCTGTTTTTT | TRBV27 | NA | NA | TRBJ2-2
CASSRGPRVTEVFF | TGTGCCAGCAGCAGGGGGCCGAGAGTGACTGAAGTTTTCTTT | TRBV6-5 | NA | TRBD1 | TRBJ1-1
CASSYSTGAGYGYTF | TGTGCCAGCAGTTACTCGACAGGGGCGGGCTATGGCTACACCTTC | TRBV6-5 | NA | TRBD1 | TRBJ1-2
CASSLDRHTGELFF | TGCGCCAGCAGCCTGGACAGACACACCGGGGAGCTGTTTTTT | TRBV5-1 | NA | NA | TRBJ2-2
CASTGGGGYNEQFF | TGTGCCAGCACCGGGGGAGGGGGCTACAATGAGCAGTTCTTC | TRBV6-5 | NA | NA | TRBJ2-1
CASGLPGQGMSNEQFF | TGTGCTAGTGGTTTGCCCGGACAGGGTATGTCGAATGAGCAGTTCTTC | TRBV12-5 | once | TRBD1 | TRBJ2-1
CAWSGTGNANYGYTF | TGTGCCTGGAGTGGGACAGGGAATGCTAACTATGGCTACACCTTC | TRBV30 | NA | TRBD1 | TRBJ1-2
CASSIEHRGFAQPQHF | TGTGCCAGTAGTATAGAGCACAGGGGGTTTGCTCAGCCCCAGCATTTT | TRBV19 | NA | TRBD1 | TRBJ1-5
CASRGQGPYEQYF | TGTGCCAGCAGGGGACAGGGTCCCTACGAGCAGTACTTC | TRBV28 | NA | TRBD1 | TRBJ2-7
CASSSGGLLWNSPLHF | TGTGCCAGCAGCTCCGGGGGACTTCTATGGAATTCACCCCTCCACTTT | TRBV5-5 | NA | NA | TRBJ1-6
CASSPTGAYYNSPLHF | TGTGCCAGCAGCCCTACTGGGGCCTACTATAATTCACCCCTCCACTTT | TRBV28 | few | NA | TRBJ1-6